Listed below are T cell receptor beta chains from one sample, sequenced in a study of Graves' ophthalmopathy and Graves' hyperthyroidism. TCRdb re-called the multiplex PCR reads through MiXCR, storing one row per CDR3 protein. Of around 600,000 distinct CDR3 sequences listed, roughly 41% are singletons. Sequenced: peripheral blood. All receptors derive from an adult man with Graves' ophthalmopathy. The CDR3 runs from the conserved cysteine through the conserved F or W. D genes are given only for firm matches. Not all rows give a size; the values are once, few, many and, for expanded clones, a class.

many	TRBV19	.	TRBJ1-5	CATQRGLGQPQHF	TGTGCCACCCAGCGCGGATTAGGTCAGCCCCAGCATTTT
many	TRBV7-9	.	TRBJ1-3	CASSPPGRANTIYF	TGTGCCAGCAGCCCGCCTGGGCGGGCTAACACCATATATTTT
.	TRBV2	TRBD2	TRBJ2-1	CASGTSGFNEQFF	TGTGCCAGCGGGACTAGTGGGTTCAATGAGCAGTTCTTC
.	TRBV24-1	TRBD1	TRBJ1-1	CATSDLPGQDTEAFF	TGTGCCACCAGTGACTTACCGGGACAGGACACTGAAGCTTTCTTT
.	TRBV10-3	.	TRBJ1-1	CAISATSGTEAFF	TGTGCCATCAGTGCCACGTCAGGCACTGAAGCTTTCTTT
many	TRBV6-1	.	TRBJ1-6	CASSSSLDGLGILHF	TGTGCCAGCAGTTCAAGCTTGGACGGACTGGGTATCCTCCACTTT
many	TRBV14	TRBD1	TRBJ1-1	CASSQGYGTAKAFF	TGTGCCAGCAGCCAAGGGTACGGGACAGCTAAAGCTTTCTTT
.	TRBV4-1	TRBD1	TRBJ1-1	CASSFRTGKNTEAFF	TGCGCCAGCAGCTTCCGGACAGGAAAGAACACTGAAGCTTTCTTT
few	TRBV4-2	TRBD1	TRBJ1-4	CASSQGTGTGEEKLFF	TGTGCCAGCAGCCAAGGAACCGGGACAGGGGAGGAAAAACTGTTTTTT
few	TRBV2	.	TRBJ1-5	CASSESRVSQPQHF	TGTGCCAGCAGTGAATCTAGGGTGTCTCAGCCCCAGCATTTT
.	TRBV12-3/TRBV12-4	.	TRBJ1-4	CASSLDGTNEKLFF	TGTGCCAGCAGCTTAGACGGGACTAATGAAAAACTGTTTTTT
.	TRBV7-2	.	TRBJ1-6	CASSLDGADRSRSPLHF	TGTGCCAGCAGCTTAGATGGGGCCGATCGTTCTCGGTCACCCCTCCACTTT
.	TRBV7-8	.	TRBJ1-6	CASSLVAGSSPLHF	TGTGCCAGCAGCTTAGTGGCAGGGTCCTCACCCCTCCACTTT
once	TRBV7-3	TRBD1	TRBJ1-2	CASSPTGGTANYGYTF	TGTGCCAGCAGCCCGACGGGGGGGACAGCTAACTATGGCTACACCTTC
many	TRBV7-8	.	TRBJ1-1	CASRNPRDSYTEAFF	TGTGCCAGCAGGAACCCCAGAGACAGCTACACTGAAGCTTTCTTT